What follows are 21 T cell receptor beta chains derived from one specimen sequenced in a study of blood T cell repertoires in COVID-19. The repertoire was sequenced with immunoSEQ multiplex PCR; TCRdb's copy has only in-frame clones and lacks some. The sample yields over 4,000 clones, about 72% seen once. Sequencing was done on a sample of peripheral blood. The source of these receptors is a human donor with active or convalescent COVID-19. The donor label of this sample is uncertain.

The chain's CDR3 is CASSPGARTITGELFF. The DNA of the CDR3 is TGTGCCAGCTCACCAGGAGCGCGGACTATCACCGGGGAGCTGTTTTTT. The chain links TRBV18 to TRBJ2-2; perhaps TRBD2 as D (6 bases). Germline-derived CDR1 and CDR2 are KGHSH and LQKENI. The CDR3 spans 16 residues. V lost 2 bases and J lost 4, with 14 bases in between.

CDR3 nucleotide sequence: TGTGCCAGCAGCCCCGACAGATACTATGGCTACACCTTC. Translated, it gives CASSPDRYYGYTF. The genes are TRBV12-3 or TRBV12-4 and TRBJ1-2; D may be TRBD1 (5 bases). The CDR3 sequence is 13 residues long. Trimming left V 6 bases short and J 3 bases short, with 11 bases between.

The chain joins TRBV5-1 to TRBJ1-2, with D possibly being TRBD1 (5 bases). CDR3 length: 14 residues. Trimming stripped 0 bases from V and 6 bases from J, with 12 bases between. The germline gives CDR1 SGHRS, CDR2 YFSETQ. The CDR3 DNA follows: TGCGCCAGCAGCTTGGACAGGATCCGTGATGGCTACACCTTC. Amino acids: CASSLDRIRDGYTF.

The CDR3 sequence is CASSYGGPYSNQPQHF. DNA of the CDR3: TGTGCCAGCAGTTACGGGGGCCCATATAGCAATCAGCCCCAGCATTTT. The V gene is TRBV6-6, the J gene TRBJ1-5; a possible D gene is TRBD1 (6 bases). From germline, CDR1 is MNHNY and CDR2 SVGAGI (reference sequence). The CDR3 sequence is 16 residues long. The V gene lost 2 bases and the J gene lost 0 bases, with 11 bases spanning the gap.

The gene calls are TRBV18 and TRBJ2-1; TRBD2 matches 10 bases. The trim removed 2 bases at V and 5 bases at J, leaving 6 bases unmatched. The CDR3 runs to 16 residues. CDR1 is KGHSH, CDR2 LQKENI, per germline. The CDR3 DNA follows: TGTGCCAGCTCACCAACGAGAACTAGCGGGAACAATGAGCAGTTCTTC. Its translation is CASSPTRTSGNNEQFF. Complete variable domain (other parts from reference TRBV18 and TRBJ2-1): NAGVMQNPRHLVRRRGQEARLRCSPMKGHSHVYWYRQLPEEGLKFMVYLQKENIIDESGMPKERFSAEFPKEGPSILRIQQVVRGDSAAYFCASSPTRTSGNNEQFFGPGTRLTVL.

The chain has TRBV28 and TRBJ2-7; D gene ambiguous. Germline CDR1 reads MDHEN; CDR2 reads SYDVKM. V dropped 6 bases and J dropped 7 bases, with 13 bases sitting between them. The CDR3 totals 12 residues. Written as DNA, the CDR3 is TGTGCCAGCAGGCGCGGAGTTGGTGAGCAGTACTTC. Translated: CASRRGVGEQYF.

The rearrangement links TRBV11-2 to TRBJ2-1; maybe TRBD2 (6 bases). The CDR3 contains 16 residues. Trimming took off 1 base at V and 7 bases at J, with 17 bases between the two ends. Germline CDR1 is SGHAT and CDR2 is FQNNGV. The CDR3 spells CASSLVALAEGNEQFF. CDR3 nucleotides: TGTGCCAGCAGCTTAGTGGCACTAGCTGAGGGGAATGAGCAGTTCTTC.

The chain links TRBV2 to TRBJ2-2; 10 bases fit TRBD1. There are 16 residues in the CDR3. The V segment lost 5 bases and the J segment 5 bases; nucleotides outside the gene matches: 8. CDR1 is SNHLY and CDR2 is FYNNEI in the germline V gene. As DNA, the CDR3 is TGTGCCAGCAGTAAAGGCGTGGGACAGGGGACCGGGGAGCTGTTTTTT. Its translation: CASSKGVGQGTGELFF.

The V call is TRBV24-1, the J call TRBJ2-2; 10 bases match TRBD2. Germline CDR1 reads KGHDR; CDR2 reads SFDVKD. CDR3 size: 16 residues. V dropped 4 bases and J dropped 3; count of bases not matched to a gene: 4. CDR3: CATSDASGSYTGELFF. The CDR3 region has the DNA TGTGCCACCAGTGACGCTAGCGGGAGTTACACCGGGGAGCTGTTTTTT.

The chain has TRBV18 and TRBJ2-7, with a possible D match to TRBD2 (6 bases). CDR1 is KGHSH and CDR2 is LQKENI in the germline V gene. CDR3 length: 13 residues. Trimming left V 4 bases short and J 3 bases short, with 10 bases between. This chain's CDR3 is CASSLQGGYEQYF. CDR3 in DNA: TGTGCCAGCTCACTGCAGGGAGGCTACGAGCAGTACTTC.

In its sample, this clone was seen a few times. CDR3: CATSRGDRGNSPLHF. CDR3 nucleotides: TGTGCCACCAGCAGAGGGGACAGGGGTAATTCACCCCTCCACTTT. The rearrangement joins TRBV15 to TRBJ1-6, with 10 bases lining up with TRBD1. Germline V CDR1 and CDR2: LNHNV, YYDKDF (reference sequence). After removal of 1 base from V and 6 bases from J, the junction contained 0 bases not matched to a gene. There are 15 residues in the CDR3.

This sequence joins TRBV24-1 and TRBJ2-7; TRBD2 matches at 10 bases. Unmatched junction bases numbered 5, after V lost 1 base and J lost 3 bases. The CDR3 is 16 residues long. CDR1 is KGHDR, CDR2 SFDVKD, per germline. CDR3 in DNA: TGTGCCACCAGTGATTTTGGTGCTAGCGGGAGCTACGAGCAGTACTTC. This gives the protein CATSDFGASGSYEQYF.

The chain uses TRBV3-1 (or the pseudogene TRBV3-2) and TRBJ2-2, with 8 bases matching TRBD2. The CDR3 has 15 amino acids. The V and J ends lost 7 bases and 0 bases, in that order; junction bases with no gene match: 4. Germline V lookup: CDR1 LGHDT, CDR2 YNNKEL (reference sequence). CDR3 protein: CASTLAGPNTGELFF. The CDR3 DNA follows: TGTGCCAGCACTTTAGCGGGACCGAACACCGGGGAGCTGTTTTTT.

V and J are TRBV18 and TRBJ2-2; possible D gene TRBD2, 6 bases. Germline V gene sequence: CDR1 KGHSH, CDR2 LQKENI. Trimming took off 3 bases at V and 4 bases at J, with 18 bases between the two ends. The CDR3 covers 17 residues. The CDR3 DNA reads TGTGCCAGCTCACCGATCCTCACTAGCCAGGGCACCGGGGAGCTGTTTTTT. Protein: CASSPILTSQGTGELFF.

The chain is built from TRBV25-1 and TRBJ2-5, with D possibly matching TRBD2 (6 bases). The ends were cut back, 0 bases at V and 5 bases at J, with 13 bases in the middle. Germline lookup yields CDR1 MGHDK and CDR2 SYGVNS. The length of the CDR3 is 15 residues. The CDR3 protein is CASSEYQLGRETQYF. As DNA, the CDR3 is TGTGCCAGCAGTGAATATCAGCTAGGGAGGGAGACCCAGTACTTC. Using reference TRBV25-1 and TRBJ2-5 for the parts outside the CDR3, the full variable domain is EADIYQTPRYLVIGTGKKITLECSQTMGHDKMYWYQQDPGMELHLIHYSYGVNSTEKGDLSSESTVSRIRTEHFPLTLESARPSHTSQYLCASSEYQLGRETQYFGPGTRLLVL.

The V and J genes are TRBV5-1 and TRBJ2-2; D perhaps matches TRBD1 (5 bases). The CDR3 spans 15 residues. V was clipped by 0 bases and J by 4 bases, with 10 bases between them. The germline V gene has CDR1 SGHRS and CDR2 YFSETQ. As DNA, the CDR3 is TGCGCCAGCAGCTTGGAGGGGCTGGTCACCGGGGAGCTGTTTTTT. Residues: CASSLEGLVTGELFF.

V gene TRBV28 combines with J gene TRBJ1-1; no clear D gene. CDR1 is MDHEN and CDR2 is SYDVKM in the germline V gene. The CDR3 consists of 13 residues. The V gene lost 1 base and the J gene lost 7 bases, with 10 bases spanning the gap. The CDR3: CASSLYFGSEAFF. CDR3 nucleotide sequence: TGTGCCAGCAGTTTATATTTTGGGAGTGAAGCTTTCTTT.

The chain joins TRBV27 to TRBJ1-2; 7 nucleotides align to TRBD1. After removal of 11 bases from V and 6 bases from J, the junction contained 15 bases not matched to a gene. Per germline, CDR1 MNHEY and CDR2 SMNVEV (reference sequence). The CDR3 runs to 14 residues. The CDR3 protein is CAAKGAPPDDGYTF. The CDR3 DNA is TGTGCCGCGAAGGGGGCCCCCCCGGATGATGGCTACACCTTC.

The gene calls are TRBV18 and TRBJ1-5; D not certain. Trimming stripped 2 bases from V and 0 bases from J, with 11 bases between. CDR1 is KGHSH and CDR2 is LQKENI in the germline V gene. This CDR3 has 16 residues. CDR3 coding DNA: TGTGCCAGCTCACCAGACGGGAAGCCTAGCAATCAGCCCCAGCATTTT. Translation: CASSPDGKPSNQPQHF.

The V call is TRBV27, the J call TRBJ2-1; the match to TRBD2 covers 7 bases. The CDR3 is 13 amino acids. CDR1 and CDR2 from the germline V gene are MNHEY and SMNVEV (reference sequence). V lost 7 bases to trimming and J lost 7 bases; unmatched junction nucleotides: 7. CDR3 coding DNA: TGTGCCAGCACCCAGACTAGCCGAAATGAGCAGTTCTTC. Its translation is CASTQTSRNEQFF.

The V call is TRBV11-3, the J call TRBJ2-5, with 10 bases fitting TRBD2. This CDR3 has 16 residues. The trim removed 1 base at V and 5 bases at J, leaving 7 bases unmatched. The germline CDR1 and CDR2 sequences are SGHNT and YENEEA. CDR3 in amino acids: CASSLGASGSGETQYF. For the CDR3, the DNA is TGTGCCAGCAGCTTAGGTGCTAGCGGGAGTGGTGAGACCCAGTACTTC.